Included here is one TCR beta chain sequence, with context. What it binds is unknown. The data stem from a study of post-analysis software for immune sequencing data. For the study at large: Recorded disease courses covered relapsing-remitting, secondary progressive and progressive-relapsing multiple sclerosis. Some patients had no subtype annotation. Study-wide findings and caveats: The normalized Chao1 diversity of multiple sclerosis patients was significantly lower than that of controls. Same-batch preparations were strongly co-clustered by F measure.

Built from TCR beta cDNA, the libraries had unique molecular identifiers in them. T cells numbering about 0.95 to 11 million gave rise to roughly 0.5 million cDNA molecules. TCRdb ran MiXCR on the PCR reads and lists one entry per CDR3 protein. This sample carries under 900,000 distinct CDR3 sequences, about 50% of them seen once, and the ten largest clones take approximately 4.5%. The sequence was collected from a girl aged 10-17 years with multiple sclerosis. Sequenced input: blood.

The CDR3 reads CSAEGLAGYEQYF. In nucleotides, the CDR3 is TGCAGTGCCGAGGGACTAGCGGGCTACGAGCAGTACTTC. This chain uses TRBV20-1 with TRBJ2-7, with 12 bases identical to TRBD2. This CDR3 has 13 residues. Germline V gene lookup returns CDR1 DFQATT and CDR2 SNEGSKA (reference sequence). The J segment lost 3 bases and the V segment lost 6 bases, leaving 3 bases of the junction unmatched.